The clone carrying this T cell receptor beta chain was found once. Its antigen is as yet unknown. Assay: immunoSEQ multiplex PCR; the TCRdb copy retains only in-frame clones and omits some. The sample includes 15,000 to 25,000 clones, roughly 82% of them seen just once. The record originates from a study of T cells and Merkel cell carcinoma outcomes. Points from the study as a whole: Reportedly, T-cell repertoire with density predicts Merkel cell carcinoma outcomes.

Per the germline V gene, CDR1 is SQVTM and CDR2 is ANQGSEA. V was clipped by 3 bases and J by 0 bases, with 2 bases between them. The CDR3 consists of 11 residues. This receptor was taken from a human donor with Merkel cell carcinoma. J is TRBJ1-1 and V is TRBV29-1; unclear D gene. The material sequenced was tumor tissue from Merkel cell carcinoma. CDR3 region: CSVEMNTEAFF. In nucleotides, the CDR3 is TGCAGCGTTGAGATGAACACTGAAGCTTTCTTT.